This TCR beta chain originates from a study of blood T cell repertoires in COVID-19. Study background: Sites across the United States, Italy and Spain contributed samples from acute and convalescent COVID-19. The analysed material was cDNA or gDNA that came from T cells, B-cell-depleted T cells, or PBMCs.

Original processing notes: Estimates of nucleated cell counts were drawn from the amplification of reference gene primers. Sequencing used immunoSEQ multiplex PCR; TCRdb keeps in-frame clones, though not all of them. The V and J calls and the clone size are those of that table, but D and trimming were determined from the DNA. The sample carries 100,000 or so clones, roughly 92% recorded once. CDR1 is LNHDA, CDR2 SQIVND, per germline (reference sequence). Trimming cost V 4 bases and J 7 bases, with 13 bases left between them. The CDR3 totals 13 residues. The TCR was taken from a man aged 65-85 years with acute or convalescent COVID-19. V and J are TRBV19 and TRBJ1-2; D may be TRBD1 (6 bases). The sequencing input was peripheral blood. The CDR3 DNA reads TGTGCCAGTAGTAAACAGGGCCCCAGTGGCTACACCTTC. It specifies CASSKQGPSGYTF.